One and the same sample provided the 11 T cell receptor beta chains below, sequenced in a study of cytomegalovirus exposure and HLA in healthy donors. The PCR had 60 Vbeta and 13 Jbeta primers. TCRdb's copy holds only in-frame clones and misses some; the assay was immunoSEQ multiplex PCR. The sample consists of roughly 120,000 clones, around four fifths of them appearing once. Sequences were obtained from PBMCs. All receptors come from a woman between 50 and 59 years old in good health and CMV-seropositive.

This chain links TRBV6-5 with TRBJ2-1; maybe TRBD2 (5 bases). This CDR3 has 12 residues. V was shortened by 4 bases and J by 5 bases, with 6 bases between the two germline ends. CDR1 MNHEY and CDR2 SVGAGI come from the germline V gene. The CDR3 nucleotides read TGTGCCAGCAGTTCGAGGGACAATGAGCAGTTCTTC. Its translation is CASSSRDNEQFF.

The CDR3 nucleotides are TGCGCCAGCAGCTTGGATGGAGGGTTCAATGAGCAGTTCTTC. This codes for CASSLDGGFNEQFF. This chain uses TRBV5-1 with TRBJ2-1, with a weak D call TRBD2 (6 bases). The germline gives CDR1 SGHRS, CDR2 YFSETQ. The CDR3 has 14 residues. Between the trimmed V and J ends, which lost 0 bases and 6 bases, there was a span of 10 bases.

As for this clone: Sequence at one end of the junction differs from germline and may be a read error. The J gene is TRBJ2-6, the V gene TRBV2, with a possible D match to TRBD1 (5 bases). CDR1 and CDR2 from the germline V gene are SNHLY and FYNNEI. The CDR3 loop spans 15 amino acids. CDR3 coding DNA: TGTGCCAGTCGGAGCAGCCTCTCTGGGGCCAACGGCCTGACTTTC. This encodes CASRSSLSGANGLTF. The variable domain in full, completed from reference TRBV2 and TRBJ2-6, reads EPEVTQTPSHQVTQMGQEVILRCVPISNHLYFYWYRQILGQKVEFLVSFYNNEISEKSEIFDDQFSVERPDGSNFTLKIRSTKLEDSAMYFCASRSSLSGANGLTFGAGSRLTVL.

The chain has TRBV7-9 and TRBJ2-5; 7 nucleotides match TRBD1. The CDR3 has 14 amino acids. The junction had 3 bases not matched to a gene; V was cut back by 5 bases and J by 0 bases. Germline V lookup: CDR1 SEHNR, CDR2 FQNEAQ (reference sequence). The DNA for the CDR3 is TGTGCCAGCAGCAAGGACAGGAACCAAGAGACCCAGTACTTC. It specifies CASSKDRNQETQYF.

CDR3 bases: TGTGCCAGCAGTTTAAGGACAGGGTACGAGCAGTACTTC. Residues: CASSLRTGYEQYF. The rearrangement links TRBV28 to TRBJ2-7; TRBD1 aligns across 8 bases. Germline V gene lookup returns CDR1 MDHEN and CDR2 SYDVKM. The length of the CDR3 is 13 residues. The V and J ends lost 2 bases and 4 bases, in that order; junction bases with no gene match: 1.

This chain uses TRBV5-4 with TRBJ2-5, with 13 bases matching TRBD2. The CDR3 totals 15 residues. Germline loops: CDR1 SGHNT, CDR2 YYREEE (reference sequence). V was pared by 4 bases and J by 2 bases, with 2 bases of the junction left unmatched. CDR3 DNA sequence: TGTGCCAGCAGCGTGACTAGCGGGGGGCAAGAGACCCAGTACTTC. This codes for CASSVTSGGQETQYF. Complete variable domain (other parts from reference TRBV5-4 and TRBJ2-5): ETGVTQSPTHLIKTRGQQVTLRCSSQSGHNTVSWYQQALGQGPQFIFQYYREEENGRGNFPPRFSGLQFPNYSSELNVNALELDDSALYLCASSVTSGGQETQYFGPGTRLLVL.

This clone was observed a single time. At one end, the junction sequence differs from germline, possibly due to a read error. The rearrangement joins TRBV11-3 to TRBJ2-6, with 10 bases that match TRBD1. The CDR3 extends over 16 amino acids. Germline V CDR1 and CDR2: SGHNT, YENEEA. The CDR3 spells CASSPGTGVGANGLTF. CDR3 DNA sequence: TGTGCCAGCAGTCCCGGGACAGGGGTTGGGGCCAACGGCCTGACTTTC.

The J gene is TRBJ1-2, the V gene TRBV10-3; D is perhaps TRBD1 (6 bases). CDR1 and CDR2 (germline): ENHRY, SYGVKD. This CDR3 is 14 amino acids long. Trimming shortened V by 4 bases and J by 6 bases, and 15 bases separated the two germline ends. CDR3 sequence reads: CAISVAGAVDGYTF. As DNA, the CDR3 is TGTGCCATCAGTGTAGCGGGGGCGGTTGATGGCTACACCTTC.

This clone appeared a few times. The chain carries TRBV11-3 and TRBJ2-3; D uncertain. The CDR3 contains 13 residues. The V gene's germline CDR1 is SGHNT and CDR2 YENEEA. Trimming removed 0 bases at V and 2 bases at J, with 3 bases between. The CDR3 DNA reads TGTGCCAGCAGCTTAGAATACACAGATACGCAGTATTTT. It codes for CASSLEYTDTQYF.

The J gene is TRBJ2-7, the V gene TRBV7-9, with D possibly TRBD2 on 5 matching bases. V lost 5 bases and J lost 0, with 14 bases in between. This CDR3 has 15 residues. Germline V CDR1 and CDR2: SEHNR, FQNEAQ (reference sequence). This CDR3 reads CASSPEEDASYEQYF. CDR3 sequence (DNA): TGTGCCAGCAGCCCAGAGGAGGACGCCTCCTACGAGCAGTACTTC. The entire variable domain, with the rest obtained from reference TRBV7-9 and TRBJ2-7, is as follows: DTGVSQNPRHKITKRGQNVTFRCDPISEHNRLYWYRQTLGQGPEFLTYFQNEAQLEKSRLLSDRFSAERPKGSFSTLEIQRTEQGDSAMYLCASSPEEDASYEQYFGPGTRLTVT.

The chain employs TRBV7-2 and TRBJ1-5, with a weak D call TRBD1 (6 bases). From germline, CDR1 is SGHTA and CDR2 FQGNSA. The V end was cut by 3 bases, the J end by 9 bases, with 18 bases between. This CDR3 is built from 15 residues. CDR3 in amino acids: CASSLGALGALPQHF. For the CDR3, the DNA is TGTGCCAGCAGCTTGGGGGCTTTAGGCGCTCTGCCCCAGCATTTT.